The clone carrying this T cell receptor beta chain occurred once. The data were taken from a study of blood T cell repertoires in COVID-19. About the study: PBMCs, B-cell-depleted T cells, or T cells were the source of the cDNA or gDNA that made up the material.

V was clipped by 4 bases and J by 6 bases; unmatched bases: 8. CDR1 and CDR2 (germline): SGHKS, YYEKEE (reference sequence). The CDR3 length is 14 residues. Method: immunoSEQ multiplex PCR; TCRdb's copy keeps in-frame clones and lacks some. The repertoire consists of 26,000 or so clones, with roughly 90% occurring once and the leading ten covering about 17%. The sample taken for sequencing was peripheral blood. The rearrangement uses TRBV5-5 and TRBJ2-7, with TRBD2 matching over 9 bases. The sequence was collected from a human donor with active COVID-19. The donor label of this sample is uncertain. CDR3 in DNA: TGTGCCAGCAGCCTGGGACTAGCCCTCCGCGAGCAGTACTTC. It yields the protein CASSLGLALREQYF.